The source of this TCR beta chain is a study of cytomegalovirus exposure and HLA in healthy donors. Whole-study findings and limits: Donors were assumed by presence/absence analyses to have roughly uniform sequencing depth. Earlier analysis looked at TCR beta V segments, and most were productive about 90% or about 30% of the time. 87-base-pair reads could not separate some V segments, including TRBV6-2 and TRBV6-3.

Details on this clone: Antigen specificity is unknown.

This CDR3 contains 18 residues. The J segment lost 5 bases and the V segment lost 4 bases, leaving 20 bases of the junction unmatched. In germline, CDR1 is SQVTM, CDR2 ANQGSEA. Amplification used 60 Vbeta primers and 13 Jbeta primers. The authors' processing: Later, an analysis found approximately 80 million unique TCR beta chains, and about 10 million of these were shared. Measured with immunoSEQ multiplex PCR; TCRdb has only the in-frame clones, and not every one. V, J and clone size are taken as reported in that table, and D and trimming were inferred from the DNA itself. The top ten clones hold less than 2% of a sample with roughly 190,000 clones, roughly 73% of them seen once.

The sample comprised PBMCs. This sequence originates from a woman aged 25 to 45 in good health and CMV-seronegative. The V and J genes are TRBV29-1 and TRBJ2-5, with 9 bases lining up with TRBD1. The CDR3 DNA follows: TGCAGCGTTGCCCCCACATTTTGGGGGACAGGGAATAGGGAGACCCAGTACTTC. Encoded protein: CSVAPTFWGTGNRETQYF.